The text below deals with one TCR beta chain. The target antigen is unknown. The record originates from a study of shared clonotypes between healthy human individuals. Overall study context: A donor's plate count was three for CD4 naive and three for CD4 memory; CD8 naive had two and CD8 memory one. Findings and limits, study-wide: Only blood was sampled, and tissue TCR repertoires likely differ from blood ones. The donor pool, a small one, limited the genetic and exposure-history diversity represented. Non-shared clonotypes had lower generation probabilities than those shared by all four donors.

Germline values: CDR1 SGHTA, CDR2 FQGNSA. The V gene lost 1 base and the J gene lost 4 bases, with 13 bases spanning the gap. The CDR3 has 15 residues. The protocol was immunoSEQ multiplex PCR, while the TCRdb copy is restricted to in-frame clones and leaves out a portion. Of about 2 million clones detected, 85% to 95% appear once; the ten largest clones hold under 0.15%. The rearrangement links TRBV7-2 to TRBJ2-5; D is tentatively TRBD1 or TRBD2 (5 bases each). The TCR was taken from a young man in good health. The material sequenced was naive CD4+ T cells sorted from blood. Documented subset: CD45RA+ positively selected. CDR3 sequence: CASSLDGSGTETQYF. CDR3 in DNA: TGTGCCAGCAGCTTAGATGGCTCGGGGACAGAGACCCAGTACTTC.